This record concerns one T cell receptor (beta chain) sequence. Per the germline V gene, CDR1 is MNHNS and CDR2 is SASEGT. The V gene end was trimmed by 5 bases and the J gene end by 9 bases; junction bases not matched to a gene: 11. CDR3 length: 15 amino acids. A sample-barcoded 5' primer and a J-beta primer mix were used in a second PCR of roughly 7 to 11 cycles. TCRdb fed the 5' RACE reads into MiXCR, producing one record per CDR3 protein. This repertoire shows 1.4 million to 1.5 million distinct CDR3 sequences, about 43% found once; its top ten account for 7.9%. The data derive from a study of blood T cells in healthy people across ages.

The chain has TRBV6-1 and TRBJ2-3; TRBD2 aligns across 10 bases. The TCR comes from a woman aged 18-30 years in good health. Sequencing was carried out using blood. The CDR3 loop is CASSYAGASGGTQYF. The CDR3 coding sequence is TGTGCCAGCAGTTACGCGGGGGCTAGCGGGGGAACGCAGTATTTT.